These 2 T cell receptor beta chains originate from one sample sequenced in a study of T cells after posttransplantation cyclophosphamide. Clones were sequenced by immunoSEQ multiplex PCR, and TCRdb holds only the in-frame ones, with some missing. Listed here are 40,000 or so clones without any singletons, the top ten holding around 5.9%. Sequenced input: PBMCs. The receptors derive from a man aged 30-40 years in good health and a related stem cell transplant donor.

V is TRBV6-5 and J is TRBJ2-2; D is unresolved. The CDR3 is made up of 16 amino acids. Trimming shortened V by 2 bases and J by 4 bases, and 14 bases separated the two germline ends. Looked up from germline, CDR1 is MNHEY and CDR2 is SVGAGI. The CDR3 coding sequence is TGTGCCAGCAGTTACGTTAAGTTTGGGCTCACCGGGGAGCTGTTTTTT. Its translation is CASSYVKFGLTGELFF.

This chain connects TRBV25-1 to TRBJ2-7; tentative D call: TRBD2 (6 bases). CDR3 length: 13 amino acids. The V end was cut by 2 bases, the J end by 4 bases, with 9 bases between. Germline-derived CDR1 and CDR2 are MGHDK and SYGVNS. This chain's CDR3 is CASSEPGRYEQYF. CDR3 nucleotides: TGTGCCAGCAGTGAACCAGGGAGGTACGAGCAGTACTTC.